This TCR beta chain was captured in a study of T cell responses to AZD1222 COVID-19 vaccine. The assay was immunoSEQ multiplex PCR, and TCRdb's table has in-frame clones only and misses some. The sample has 120,000 or so clones, 89% seen once. This clone was detected only once. From germline, CDR1 is SGHVS and CDR2 FQNEAQ. The V end was cut by 1 base, the J end by 0 bases, with 14 bases between. The CDR3 loop spans 17 amino acids. The source was peripheral blood, collected on day 0 of AZD1222 vaccination. The chain links TRBV7-8 to TRBJ2-3; D possibly corresponds to TRBD2 (6 bases). The clonotype comes from an adult in good health. DNA for the CDR3: TGTGCCAGCAGCTTAGGCGCAAGGGCGGGGAGCACAGATACGCAGTATTTT. Protein sequence: CASSLGARAGSTDTQYF. Complete variable domain (other parts from reference TRBV7-8 and TRBJ2-3): GAGVSQSPRYKVAKRGQDVALRCDPISGHVSLFWYQQALGQGPEFLTYFQNEAQLDKSGLPSDRFFAERPEGSVSTLKIQRTQQEDSAVYLCASSLGARAGSTDTQYFGPGTRLTVL.